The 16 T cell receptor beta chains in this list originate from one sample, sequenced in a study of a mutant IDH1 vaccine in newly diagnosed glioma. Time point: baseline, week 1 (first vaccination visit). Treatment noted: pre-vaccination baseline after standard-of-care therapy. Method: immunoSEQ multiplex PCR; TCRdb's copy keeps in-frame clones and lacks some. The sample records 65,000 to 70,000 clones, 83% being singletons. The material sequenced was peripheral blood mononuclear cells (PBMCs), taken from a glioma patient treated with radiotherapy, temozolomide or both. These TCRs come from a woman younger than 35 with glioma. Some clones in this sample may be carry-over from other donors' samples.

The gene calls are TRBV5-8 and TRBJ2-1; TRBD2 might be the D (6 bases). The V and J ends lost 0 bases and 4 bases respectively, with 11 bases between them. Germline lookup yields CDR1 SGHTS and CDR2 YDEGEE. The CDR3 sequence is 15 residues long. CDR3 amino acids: CASSLVPSAYNEQFF. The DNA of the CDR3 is TGTGCCAGCAGCTTGGTGCCTAGCGCTTACAATGAGCAGTTCTTC.

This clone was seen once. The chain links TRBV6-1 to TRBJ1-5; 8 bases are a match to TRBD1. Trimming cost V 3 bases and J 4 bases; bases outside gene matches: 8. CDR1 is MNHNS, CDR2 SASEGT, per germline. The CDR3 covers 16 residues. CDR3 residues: CASSEPGQGLNQPQHF. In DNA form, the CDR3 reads TGTGCCAGCAGTGAGCCAGGACAGGGATTGAATCAGCCCCAGCATTTT.

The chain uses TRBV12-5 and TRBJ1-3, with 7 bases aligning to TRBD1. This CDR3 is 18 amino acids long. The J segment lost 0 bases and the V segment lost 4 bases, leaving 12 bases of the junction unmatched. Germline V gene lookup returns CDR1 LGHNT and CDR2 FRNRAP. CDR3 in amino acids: CASGSGQAVRYSGNTIYF. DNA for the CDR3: TGTGCTAGTGGTTCCGGACAGGCCGTACGTTACTCTGGAAACACCATATATTTT.

CDR3 sequence (DNA): TGTGCCAGCAGTGAGGATAGGGGCAGGAATGAAAAACTGTTTTTT. It specifies CASSEDRGRNEKLFF. The chain joins TRBV2 to TRBJ1-4; TRBD1 might be the D (5 bases). The ends were cut back, 3 bases at V and 5 bases at J, with 13 bases in the middle. Germline-derived CDR1 and CDR2 are SNHLY and FYNNEI. The CDR3 has 15 residues.

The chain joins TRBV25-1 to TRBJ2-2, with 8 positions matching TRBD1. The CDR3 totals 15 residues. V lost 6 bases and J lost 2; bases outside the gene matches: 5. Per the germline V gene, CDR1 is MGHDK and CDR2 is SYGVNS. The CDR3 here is CASRATGENTGELFF. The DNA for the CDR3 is TGTGCCAGCAGGGCGACAGGGGAAAACACCGGGGAGCTGTTTTTT.

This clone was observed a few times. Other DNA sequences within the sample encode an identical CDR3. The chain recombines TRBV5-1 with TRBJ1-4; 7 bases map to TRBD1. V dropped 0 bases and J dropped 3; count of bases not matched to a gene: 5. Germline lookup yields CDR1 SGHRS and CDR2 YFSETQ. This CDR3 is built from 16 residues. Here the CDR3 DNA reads TGCGCCAGCAGCTTGGCCCCAGGGGGGGCTAATGAAAAACTGTTTTTT. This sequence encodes CASSLAPGGANEKLFF.

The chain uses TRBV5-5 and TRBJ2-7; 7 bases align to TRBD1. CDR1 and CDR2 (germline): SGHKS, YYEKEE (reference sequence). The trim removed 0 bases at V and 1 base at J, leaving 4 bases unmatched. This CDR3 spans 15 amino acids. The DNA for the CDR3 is TGTGCCAGCAGCTTGGAAGGGACAGTGTCCTACGAGCAGTACTTC. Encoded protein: CASSLEGTVSYEQYF. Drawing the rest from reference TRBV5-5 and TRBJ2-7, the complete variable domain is DAGVTQSPTHLIKTRGQQVTLRCSPISGHKSVSWYQQVLGQGPQFIFQYYEKEERGRGNFPDRFSARQFPNYSSELNVNALLLGDSALYLCASSLEGTVSYEQYFGPGTRLTVT.

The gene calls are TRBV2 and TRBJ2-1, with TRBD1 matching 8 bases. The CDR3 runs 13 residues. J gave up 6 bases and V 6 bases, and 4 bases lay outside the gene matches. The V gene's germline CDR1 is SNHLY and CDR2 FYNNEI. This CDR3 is CASSGTGFNEQFF. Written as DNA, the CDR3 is TGTGCCAGCAGCGGGACAGGCTTCAATGAGCAGTTCTTC.

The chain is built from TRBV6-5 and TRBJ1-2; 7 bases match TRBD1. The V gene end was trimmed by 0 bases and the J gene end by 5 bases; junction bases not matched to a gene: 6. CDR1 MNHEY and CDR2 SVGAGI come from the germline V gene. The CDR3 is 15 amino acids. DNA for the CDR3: TGTGCCAGCAGTTACTCGGGACAGACCCTTTATGGCTACACCTTC. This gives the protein CASSYSGQTLYGYTF.

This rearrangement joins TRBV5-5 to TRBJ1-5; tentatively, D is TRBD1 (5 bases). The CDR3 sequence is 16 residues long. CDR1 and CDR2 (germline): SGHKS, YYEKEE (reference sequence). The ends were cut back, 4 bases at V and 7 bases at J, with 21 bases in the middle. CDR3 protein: CASSLTPRVPGQPQHF. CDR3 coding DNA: TGTGCCAGCAGCCTGACCCCCCGGGTCCCAGGGCAGCCCCAGCATTTT.

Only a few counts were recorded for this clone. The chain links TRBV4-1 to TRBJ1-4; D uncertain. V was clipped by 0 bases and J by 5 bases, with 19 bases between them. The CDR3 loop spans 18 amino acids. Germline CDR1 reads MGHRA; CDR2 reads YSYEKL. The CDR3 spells CASSQDHPGTSGNEKLFF. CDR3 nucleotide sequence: TGCGCCAGCAGCCAAGATCACCCCGGCACTTCTGGCAATGAAAAACTGTTTTTT.

The CDR3 spells CASGSGGQSGYTF. The CDR3 nucleotides read TGTGCCAGCGGCTCTGGGGGGCAGAGTGGCTACACCTTC. This sequence joins TRBV2 and TRBJ1-2; a possible D gene is TRBD1 (6 bases). Germline V gene data show CDR1 as SNHLY and CDR2 as FYNNEI. This CDR3 comprises 13 residues. Between the trimmed V and J ends, which lost 8 bases and 7 bases, there was a span of 17 bases.

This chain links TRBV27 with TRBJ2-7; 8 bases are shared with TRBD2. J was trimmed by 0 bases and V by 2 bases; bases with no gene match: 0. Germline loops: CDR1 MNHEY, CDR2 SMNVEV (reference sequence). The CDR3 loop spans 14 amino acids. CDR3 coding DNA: TGTGCCAGCAGTTTAGGGACTAGCTCCTACGAGCAGTACTTC. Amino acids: CASSLGTSSYEQYF.

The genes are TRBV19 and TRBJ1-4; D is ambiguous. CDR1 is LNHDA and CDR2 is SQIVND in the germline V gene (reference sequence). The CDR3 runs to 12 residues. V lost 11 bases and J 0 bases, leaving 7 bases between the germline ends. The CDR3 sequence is CASRATNEKLFF. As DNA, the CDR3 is TGTGCCTCTCGGGCAACTAATGAAAAACTGTTTTTT.

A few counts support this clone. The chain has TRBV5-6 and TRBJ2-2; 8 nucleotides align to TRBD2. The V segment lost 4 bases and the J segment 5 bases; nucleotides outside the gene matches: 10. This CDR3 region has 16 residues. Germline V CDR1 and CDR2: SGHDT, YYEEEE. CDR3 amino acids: CASSLGAGLVTGELFF. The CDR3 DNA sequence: TGTGCCAGCAGCCTCGGCGCGGGACTAGTAACCGGGGAGCTGTTTTTT.

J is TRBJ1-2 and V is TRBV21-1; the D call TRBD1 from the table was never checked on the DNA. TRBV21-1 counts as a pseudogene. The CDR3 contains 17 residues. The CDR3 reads CASSGLTHRTGFDGYTF. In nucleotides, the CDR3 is TGTGCCAGCAGCGGCCTAACTCATCGGACAGGGTTCGACGGCTACACCTTC.